This T cell receptor beta chain was sequenced in a study of T cell responses to AZD1222 COVID-19 vaccine. Study details: Second-dose intervals of approximately 4 or approximately 12 weeks were pooled.

Some clones are missing from TCRdb's copy, which holds only in-frame ones; the method was immunoSEQ multiplex PCR. The sample has 100,000 to 150,000 clones, around 89% seen once; the top ten hold about 3.1%. General study points: Two AZD1222 administrations were followed by greater Spike-specific TCR breadth and depth. Donors were mostly white British, more females; clonal diversity possibly underestimated.

Comments on this clone: The antigen remains unidentified.

Germline values: CDR1 SQVTM, CDR2 ANQGSEA. V lost 4 bases, J lost 7 bases, and 10 bases lay in between. The CDR3 is 11 amino acids. This sequence joins TRBV29-1 and TRBJ1-1; the D gene is possibly TRBD1 (6 bases). The specimen comprised peripheral blood, sampled on day 0 of AZD1222 vaccination. The receptor was derived from an adult in good health. In nucleotides, the CDR3 is TGCAGCGTTGGGGCAGGGGTTGAAGCTTTCTTT. It is translated as CSVGAGVEAFF.